The 27 T cell receptor beta chains in this list originate from one sample, sequenced in a study of shared clonotypes between healthy human individuals. Profiled with immunoSEQ multiplex PCR; TCRdb holds only in-frame clones, not every one. In the table there are 850,000 to 1,100,000 clones, 77% of which are singletons. Specimen: memory CD4+ T cells from PBMCs. Subset given: CD45RA-negative fraction. These receptors all stem from a man younger than 35 in good health. Some clones in this sample may be carry-over from other donors' samples.

V gene TRBV30 combines with J gene TRBJ2-3, with D uncertain. Trimming stripped 3 bases from V and 4 bases from J, with 20 bases between. The CDR3 has 16 amino acids. Germline V gene sequence: CDR1 GTSNPN, CDR2 SVGIG (reference sequence). CDR3 region: CAWSYRFGRKADTQYF. The CDR3 region has the DNA TGTGCCTGGAGCTACCGGTTCGGCCGAAAGGCAGATACGCAGTATTTT.

This chain uses TRBV4-2 with TRBJ2-2; possible D gene TRBD2, 7 bases. V lost 3 bases and J 0 bases, leaving 20 bases between the germline ends. The CDR3 consists of 19 residues. Germline assignment: CDR1 LGHNA and CDR2 YNFKEQ. The CDR3 nucleotides read TGTGCCAGCAGCCAGGCGCTTAAGGCGGGGGCAGCGAACACCGGGGAGCTGTTTTTT. Translation gives CASSQALKAGAANTGELFF.

This clone was observed once. The V and J genes are TRBV11-3 and TRBJ2-7, with D unresolved. Looked up from germline, CDR1 is SGHNT and CDR2 is YENEEA. V was shortened by 2 bases and J by 1 base, with 9 bases between the two germline ends. The CDR3 contains 14 residues. Written as DNA, the CDR3 is TGTGCCAGCAGCTTATCATCGGAATCCTACGAGCAGTACTTC. Translated: CASSLSSESYEQYF.

This clone showed up just a few times. This chain connects TRBV29-1 to TRBJ1-1; 7 nucleotides align to TRBD1. After removal of 6 bases from V and 5 bases from J, the junction contained 9 bases not matched to a gene. The CDR3 contains 13 residues. Germline CDR1 is SQVTM and CDR2 is ANQGSEA. As DNA, the CDR3 is TGCAGCGTGGAGCAGGGGGGAGGAACTGAAGCTTTCTTT. This encodes CSVEQGGGTEAFF.

The rearrangement links TRBV5-1 to TRBJ2-1; 12 bases are shared with TRBD2. Losses at the gene ends were 0 bases for V and 1 base for J; bases not matched to a gene: 2. Per the germline V gene, CDR1 is SGHRS and CDR2 is YFSETQ. The CDR3 spans 17 residues. The CDR3 sequence is CASSLVLAGGSYNEQFF. The CDR3, as DNA: TGCGCCAGCAGCTTGGTCCTAGCGGGAGGGTCCTACAATGAGCAGTTCTTC.

This clone was seen a single time. The chain couples TRBV21-1 to TRBJ2-7; whether TRBD2, the table's D call, matches the DNA was not checked. TRBV21-1 is a known pseudogene. The CDR3 sequence is 17 residues long. The CDR3 region has the DNA TGTGCCAGCAGCAAAGAGGAAGACGGGAGGCCAGCCTACGAGCAGTACTTC. It is translated as CASSKEEDGRPAYEQYF.

This clone was recorded once. The V and J genes are TRBV6-5 and TRBJ1-2; 9 bases are shared with TRBD1. The length of the CDR3 is 15 residues. The V gene's germline CDR1 is MNHEY and CDR2 SVGAGI. The J segment lost 7 bases and the V segment lost 2 bases, leaving 8 bases of the junction unmatched. CDR3 amino acids: CASSYRTGVSGGYTF. DNA of the CDR3: TGTGCCAGCAGTTACCGGACAGGGGTCTCGGGTGGCTACACCTTC.

V gene TRBV11-3 combines with J gene TRBJ2-3; no firm D call. Trimming cost V 1 base and J 2 bases, with 13 bases left between them. Per germline, CDR1 SGHNT and CDR2 YENEEA. This CDR3 contains 16 residues. The CDR3: CASSLGLDRATDTQYF. CDR3 coding DNA: TGTGCCAGCAGCTTAGGGCTCGATCGGGCCACAGATACGCAGTATTTT. The variable domain in full, completed from reference TRBV11-3 and TRBJ2-3, reads EAGVVQSPRYKIIEKKQPVAFWCNPISGHNTLYWYLQNLGQGPELLIRYENEEAVDDSQLPKDRFSAERLKGVDSTLKIQPAELGDSAVYLCASSLGLDRATDTQYFGPGTRLTVL.

V usage is TRBV27 and J usage is TRBJ2-3; TRBD2 is a possible D gene (6 bases). Trimming took 4 bases from V and 0 from J, leaving 17 bases between them. There are 17 residues in the CDR3. Germline CDR1 MNHEY, CDR2 SMNVEV (reference sequence). The CDR3 region is CASSSNLPGTSTDTQYF. The CDR3 nucleotides read TGTGCCAGCAGTTCCAATCTACCCGGGACTAGCACAGATACGCAGTATTTT.

This chain links TRBV7-9 with TRBJ2-7; D is unclear. V was pared by 1 base and J by 6 bases, with 10 bases between. Germline V gene data show CDR1 as SEHNR and CDR2 as FQNEAQ (reference sequence). The CDR3 consists of 13 residues. The CDR3 DNA reads as TGTGCCAGCAGCTTAGAGGTGCTACCCGAGCAGTACTTC. Translation gives CASSLEVLPEQYF.

The V call is TRBV5-1, the J call TRBJ1-1; D is possibly TRBD1 (6 bases). V was pared by 7 bases and J by 0 bases, with 13 bases between. CDR3 length: 14 residues. Germline V gene sequence: CDR1 SGHRS, CDR2 YFSETQ. The CDR3 DNA reads as TGCGCCAGCGGTACCGGGACACTGAACACTGAAGCTTTCTTT. Translating it yields CASGTGTLNTEAFF. Variable domain in full (rest from reference TRBV5-1 and TRBJ1-1): KAGVTQTPRYLIKTRGQQVTLSCSPISGHRSVSWYQQTPGQGLQFLFEYFSETQRNKGNFPGRFSGRQFSNSRSEMNVSTLELGDSALYLCASGTGTLNTEAFFGQGTRLTVV.

This clone has only a few counts. The V call is TRBV6-6, the J call TRBJ1-2, with 7 bases that match TRBD1. The trim removed 2 bases at V and 4 bases at J, leaving 7 bases unmatched. From germline, CDR1 is MNHNY and CDR2 SVGAGI (reference sequence). This CDR3 comprises 15 residues. CDR3 in amino acids: CASSYGQGDSYGYTF. As DNA, the CDR3 is TGTGCCAGCAGTTACGGTCAGGGGGACAGCTATGGCTACACCTTC.

The chain carries TRBV5-1 and TRBJ2-3, with 9 positions matching TRBD1. In germline, CDR1 is SGHRS, CDR2 YFSETQ. Trimming at V came to 7 bases and at J to 3 bases, leaving 6 bases not matched to a gene. The CDR3 is made up of 14 amino acids. The CDR3 bases are TGCGCCAGCGGCCGGGACAGGGTGACAGATACGCAGTATTTT. This gives the protein CASGRDRVTDTQYF.

DNA for the CDR3: TGTGCCAGCTCACCCTCCGCAGGGGCCTACGAGCAGTACTTC. It yields the protein CASSPSAGAYEQYF. The chain uses TRBV18 and TRBJ2-7, with a possible D match to TRBD1 (6 bases). Trimming shortened V by 3 bases and J by 2 bases, and 11 bases separated the two germline ends. CDR1 KGHSH and CDR2 LQKENI come from the germline V gene. This CDR3 region has 14 residues.

On this clone itself: The same CDR3 is also encoded by other DNA sequences in this sample. V is TRBV2 and J is TRBJ2-3, with D unclear. The CDR3 is 14 residues long. V lost 4 bases and J lost 2, with 10 bases in between. CDR1 and CDR2 from the germline V gene are SNHLY and FYNNEI. CDR3 in DNA: TGTGCCAGCAGTGTTTCAGCCTCCACAGATACGCAGTATTTT. Residues: CASSVSASTDTQYF.

Only one count was recorded for this clone. This rearrangement joins TRBV29-1 to TRBJ1-2; D is uncertain. Trimming removed 5 bases at V and 4 bases at J, with 11 bases between. In germline, CDR1 is SQVTM, CDR2 ANQGSEA. CDR3 size: 12 residues. The CDR3 region has the DNA TGCAGCGTTCAGACCGCGGTCTATGGCTACACCTTC. This sequence encodes CSVQTAVYGYTF.

The chain uses TRBV9 and TRBJ2-1; TRBD2 is a possible D gene (5 bases). The CDR3 totals 13 residues. Germline V gene lookup returns CDR1 SGDLS and CDR2 YYNGEE. Deletions cut 3 bases from V and 4 bases from J, with 8 bases between. The CDR3 spells CASSGLPYNEQFF. The CDR3 DNA follows: TGTGCCAGCAGCGGACTACCATACAATGAGCAGTTCTTC.

The rearrangement links TRBV6-1 to TRBJ1-5, with D perhaps TRBD1 (5 bases). The ends were cut back, 10 bases at V and 15 bases at J, with 13 bases in the middle. CDR1 and CDR2 (germline): MNHNS, SASEGT. The CDR3 extends over 9 amino acids. CDR3 DNA: TGTGCCACCTGGCGAGGGGCGCATTTT. Translating gives CATWRGAHF.

The rearrangement uses TRBV18 and TRBJ1-1, with D unresolved. Germline CDR1 reads KGHSH; CDR2 reads LQKENI. V was shortened by 1 base and J by 3 bases, with 9 bases between the two germline ends. The length of the CDR3 is 14 residues. Written as DNA, the CDR3 is TGTGCCAGCTCACCACAGGTTGGGGACACTGAAGCTTTCTTT. This sequence encodes CASSPQVGDTEAFF.

Of note for this clone: Other DNA variants within this sample encode the same CDR3. CDR3 loop: CASSLDRGEQFF. The CDR3 DNA follows: TGTGCCAGCAGCTTGGATCGGGGTGAGCAGTTCTTC. J is TRBJ2-1 and V is TRBV5-4; D might be TRBD2 (5 bases). V was shortened by 0 bases and J by 9 bases, with 7 bases between the two germline ends. CDR3 length: 12 residues. CDR1 is SGHNT, CDR2 YYREEE, per germline (reference sequence). Complete variable domain (other parts from reference TRBV5-4 and TRBJ2-1): ETGVTQSPTHLIKTRGQQVTLRCSSQSGHNTVSWYQQALGQGPQFIFQYYREEENGRGNFPPRFSGLQFPNYSSELNVNALELDDSALYLCASSLDRGEQFFGPGTRLTVL.

About this clone itself: Additional DNA sequences in this sample encode the identical CDR3. This CDR3 reads CASSEEETQYF. As DNA, the CDR3 is TGTGCCAGCAGTGAGGAAGAGACCCAGTACTTC. The chain carries TRBV2 and TRBJ2-5; unclear D gene. The CDR3 covers 11 residues. Germline values: CDR1 SNHLY, CDR2 FYNNEI. The germline V and J ends were trimmed by 3 bases and 3 bases, with 2 bases remaining between them.

The chain joins TRBV19 to TRBJ2-2; D not certain. CDR1 is LNHDA, CDR2 SQIVND, per germline (reference sequence). This CDR3 is 13 amino acids long. Trimming left V 11 bases short and J 2 bases short, with 12 bases between. The CDR3 spells CASAAPNTGELFF. In nucleotides, the CDR3 is TGTGCCTCAGCCGCCCCCAACACCGGGGAGCTGTTTTTT.

For this clone: Without the conserved terminal phenylalanine or tryptophan, this CDR3 likely stems from a read error. It is unclear where the CDR3 begins or ends on the DNA, so no DNA is shown, and the CDR3 is as TCRdb lists it. CDR3 region: CASSPPGTPSQSL. V is TRBV18 and J is TRBJ1-1; the D call TRBD1 from the table was never checked on the DNA. Germline V CDR1 and CDR2: KGHSH, LQKENI. The CDR3 spans 13 residues, counting both ends.

The rearrangement links TRBV10-3 to TRBJ2-1; 9 bases are a match to TRBD1. Germline CDR1 reads ENHRY; CDR2 reads SYGVKD. Trimming took 7 bases from V and 5 from J; bases not matched to a gene: 6. The CDR3 runs to 14 residues. The CDR3 sequence is CAITKGDRDNEQFF. The DNA of the CDR3 is TGTGCCATCACTAAAGGGGACAGGGACAATGAGCAGTTCTTC.

The chain couples TRBV4-3 to TRBJ2-7, with 12 bases that match TRBD2. The J segment lost 7 bases and the V segment lost 2 bases, leaving 12 bases of the junction unmatched. Per the germline V gene, CDR1 is LGHNA and CDR2 is YSLEER. CDR3 length: 17 amino acids. The CDR3 region is CASSQKWGLAGGYEQYF. The CDR3, as DNA: TGCGCCAGCAGCCAAAAGTGGGGCCTAGCGGGAGGGTATGAGCAGTACTTC.

The chain carries TRBV28 and TRBJ2-7, with 8 positions matching TRBD2. The germline gives CDR1 MDHEN, CDR2 SYDVKM. This CDR3 is 13 amino acids long. Germline trimming cut 8 bases from V and 4 bases from J; bases unmatched to any gene: 7. This CDR3 reads CASCAGGPYEQYF. CDR3 coding DNA: TGTGCCAGCTGCGCGGGAGGCCCTTACGAGCAGTACTTC.

The chain is built from TRBV18 and TRBJ2-7; D uncertain. In germline, CDR1 is KGHSH, CDR2 LQKENI. Trimming removed 3 bases from V and 7 bases from J, with 13 bases in between. CDR3 length: 13 residues. CDR3: CASSPVATMEQYF. In DNA, the CDR3 is TGTGCCAGCTCACCGGTGGCGACCATGGAGCAGTACTTC.